The 15 T cell receptor beta chains presented below share a single source sample, sequenced in a study of vaccination and CD4 T cells after COVID-19. Sequencing of DNA taken from cultured CD4+ T cells relied on the Oncomine TCR Beta short-read assay. TCRdb independently ran MiXCR on the PCR reads; one entry per CDR3 protein. The repertoire holds 13,000 to 15,000 distinct CDR3 sequences, about 39% seen once, with about 8% in the top ten. The treatment was: approximately 10-day PBMC culture with coronavirus spike peptide pools or control peptides (ViraFEST assay). Their target antigens are unknown. The sequenced sample consisted of CD4+ T cells from blood, cultured in vitro. The receptors were sampled from a human donor who had recovered from COVID-19.

This clonotype qualifies as medium-sized. The V and J genes are TRBV12-3 or TRBV12-4 and TRBJ2-7; 8 bases are shared with TRBD1. The V segment lost 3 bases and the J segment 2 bases; nucleotides outside the gene matches: 3. The CDR3 consists of 14 residues. Here the CDR3 reads CASSFRTGTYEQYF. CDR3 DNA: TGTGCCAGCAGTTTTAGGACAGGGACCTACGAGCAGTACTTC.

This chain joins TRBV6-2 or TRBV6-3 and TRBJ1-2, with D tentatively TRBD1 (5 bases). The CDR3 is 13 residues long. V was pared by 5 bases and J by 4 bases, with 11 bases between. Per the germline V gene, CDR1 is MNHEY and CDR2 is SVGEGT. The CDR3 is CASSTGRVYGYTF. The CDR3 DNA reads TGTGCCAGCAGTACAGGACGGGTCTATGGCTACACCTTC.

This chain connects TRBV20-1 to TRBJ1-1; D is ambiguous. The germline CDR1 and CDR2 sequences are DFQATT and SNEGSKA (reference sequence). The CDR3 runs to 15 residues. V was trimmed by 4 bases and J by 1 base, leaving 16 bases between them. For the CDR3, the DNA is TGCAGTGCTAAGCCTCCGAAGGGCCGGAACACTGAAGCTTTCTTT. It translates to CSAKPPKGRNTEAFF.

This sequence joins TRBV19 and TRBJ1-6; D is ambiguous. The CDR3 totals 15 residues. Germline V lookup: CDR1 LNHDA, CDR2 SQIVND (reference sequence). V was shortened by 7 bases and J by 7 bases, with 17 bases between the two germline ends. In nucleotides, the CDR3 is TGTGCCAGTAACTCCAGACCCGGAGGGAATTCACCCCTCCACTTT. Translating it yields CASNSRPGGNSPLHF.

This clonotype was counted only a few times. The CDR3 loop reads CASSLKGQGAQAEAFF. CDR3 bases: TGTGCCAGCAGTCTAAAGGGACAGGGGGCGCAAGCTGAAGCTTTCTTT. The chain uses TRBV27 and TRBJ1-1; 12 bases fit TRBD1. Germline V CDR1 and CDR2: MNHEY, SMNVEV (reference sequence). Trimming removed 5 bases from V and 6 bases from J; junction bases left unmatched: 10. This CDR3 region has 16 residues.

This chain uses TRBV30 with TRBJ1-5, with D possibly being TRBD1 (5 bases). Germline V gene lookup returns CDR1 GTSNPN and CDR2 SVGIG (reference sequence). V gave up 5 bases and J gave up 4 bases, with 12 bases separating them. The CDR3 runs 13 residues. As DNA, the CDR3 is TGTGCCTGGTCGACGCAGGGAAATCAGCCCCAGCATTTT. It encodes CAWSTQGNQPQHF.

The V gene is TRBV2, the J gene TRBJ1-5, with 7 bases lining up with TRBD1. V lost 5 bases, J lost 3 bases, and 4 bases stayed unmatched. The CDR3 totals 14 residues. Germline V gene data show CDR1 as SNHLY and CDR2 as FYNNEI. CDR3 in DNA: TGTGCCAGCAGTTCGGACAGGAACAATCAGCCCCAGCATTTT. Protein product: CASSSDRNNQPQHF.

This chain links TRBV20-1 with TRBJ2-7, with 8 bases that match TRBD2. This CDR3 has 13 amino acids. Germline lookup yields CDR1 DFQATT and CDR2 SNEGSKA (reference sequence). Trimming removed 7 bases from V and 0 bases from J; junction bases left unmatched: 5. CDR3 region: CSGVAGPSYEQYF. As DNA, the CDR3 is TGCAGTGGCGTAGCGGGACCCTCCTACGAGCAGTACTTC.

This clonotype was counted a few times. The J gene is TRBJ1-5, the V gene TRBV2; D is perhaps TRBD1 (6 bases). There are 16 residues in the CDR3. The germline V and J ends were trimmed by 7 bases and 3 bases, with 19 bases remaining between them. The germline V gene has CDR1 SNHLY and CDR2 FYNNEI. CDR3 DNA sequence: TGTGCCAGCACCGGGGGGTTTACAGGGCCCAATCAGCCCCAGCATTTT. As protein: CASTGGFTGPNQPQHF.

There are a few counts of this clonotype. CDR3: CASSVNPGGPEAFF. DNA for the CDR3: TGTGCCAGCAGCGTTAATCCAGGGGGCCCTGAAGCTTTCTTT. The chain combines TRBV7-3 with TRBJ1-1; 8 nucleotides agree with TRBD1. Trimming took 5 bases from V and 6 from J; bases not matched to a gene: 8. Per the germline V gene, CDR1 is SGHTA and CDR2 is FQGTGA. The CDR3 runs 14 residues.

This clonotype was detected only a few times. The V gene is TRBV20-1, the J gene TRBJ2-2, with a tentative D call TRBD1 (5 bases). This CDR3 is built from 13 residues. The germline gives CDR1 DFQATT, CDR2 SNEGSKA (reference sequence). V was shortened by 6 bases and J by 2 bases, with 10 bases between the two germline ends. The chain's CDR3 is CSADRGNTGELFF. CDR3 nucleotides: TGCAGTGCCGATAGGGGAAACACCGGGGAGCTGTTTTTT.

The chain is built from TRBV5-6 and TRBJ2-3; TRBD2 agrees at 9 bases. The CDR3 length is 13 residues. V gave up 2 bases and J gave up 6 bases; unmatched junction bases: 1. The germline V gene encodes CDR1 SGHDT and CDR2 YYEEEE. The CDR3 sequence is CASSFGLADTQYF. In nucleotides, the CDR3 is TGTGCCAGCAGCTTCGGACTAGCGGATACGCAGTATTTT. Combining the CDR3 with reference TRBV5-6 and TRBJ2-3 gives the whole variable domain DAGVTQSPTHLIKTRGQQVTLRCSPKSGHDTVSWYQQALGQGPQFIFQYYEEEERQRGNFPDRFSGHQFPNYSSELNVNALLLGDSALYLCASSFGLADTQYFGPGTRLTVL.

The chain uses TRBV2 and TRBJ2-1; maybe TRBD1 (5 bases). The CDR3 runs to 12 residues. Germline lookup yields CDR1 SNHLY and CDR2 FYNNEI. V lost 6 bases and J 10 bases, leaving 13 bases between the germline ends. The CDR3 bases are TGTGCCAGCAGAGGGCAGGGCAAAGAGCAGTTCTTC. It encodes CASRGQGKEQFF.

This clonotype has only a few counts. The gene calls are TRBV7-2 and TRBJ2-2; tentatively, D is TRBD2 (6 bases). The CDR3 length is 13 residues. Germline CDR1 reads SGHTA; CDR2 reads FQGNSA. V lost 5 bases and J lost 6, with 10 bases in between. CDR3 coding DNA: TGTGCCAGCAGCCCGACGGGGGCCGGGGAGCTGTTTTTT. The encoded protein is CASSPTGAGELFF.

This clonotype has a handful of counts. The chain joins TRBV27 to TRBJ1-1; D unresolved. This CDR3 is 14 amino acids long. Trimming removed 5 bases from V and 4 bases from J, with 14 bases in between. Germline V CDR1 and CDR2: MNHEY, SMNVEV (reference sequence). The CDR3 DNA follows: TGTGCCAGCAGTACACCCCGAGACACCACTGAAGCTTTCTTT. Its translation is CASSTPRDTTEAFF.